This record covers a single TCR beta chain. The CDR3 is 16 amino acids. Germline V CDR1 and CDR2: SGHVS, FQNEAQ. The ends were cut back, 5 bases at V and 3 bases at J, with 19 bases in the middle. This specimen belongs to a study of human T cells and chemical hapten exposure. In the study overall: For the roughly 26-week duration of the study, patients were given weekly doses of diphenylcyclopropenone on the scalp.

TCRdb independently ran MiXCR on the RACE reads; one entry per CDR3 protein. The repertoire holds roughly 200,000 distinct CDR3 sequences, with approximately 20% as singletons. Time point described: patch test 1, 2 weeks after DPC sensitization. Treatment described: therapeutic diphenylcyclopropenone sensitization with weekly scalp DPC. The source material was whole blood, sampled in connection with sensitization to the hapten diphenylcyclopropenone (DPC). The gene calls are TRBV7-8 and TRBJ1-1; perhaps TRBD1 as D (5 bases). This TCR was recovered from a woman in her forties or fifties with alopecia areata. Some clones in this sample may be carry-over from other donors' samples. DNA for the CDR3: TGTGCCAGCAGCGGATACCGACAGACGATCTACACTGAAGCTTTCTTT. Protein: CASSGYRQTIYTEAFF.